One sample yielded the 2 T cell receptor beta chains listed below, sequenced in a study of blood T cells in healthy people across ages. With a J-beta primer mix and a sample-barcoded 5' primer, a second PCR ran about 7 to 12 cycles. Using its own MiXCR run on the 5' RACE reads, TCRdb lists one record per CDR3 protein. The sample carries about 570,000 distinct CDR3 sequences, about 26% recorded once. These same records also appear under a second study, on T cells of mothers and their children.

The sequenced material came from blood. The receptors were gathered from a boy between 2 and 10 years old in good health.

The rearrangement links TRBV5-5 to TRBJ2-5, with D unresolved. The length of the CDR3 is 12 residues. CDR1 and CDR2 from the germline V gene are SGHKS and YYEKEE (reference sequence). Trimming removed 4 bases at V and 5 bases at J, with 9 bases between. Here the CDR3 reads CASSPKWETQYF. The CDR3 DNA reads TGTGCCAGCAGCCCTAAATGGGAGACCCAGTACTTC.

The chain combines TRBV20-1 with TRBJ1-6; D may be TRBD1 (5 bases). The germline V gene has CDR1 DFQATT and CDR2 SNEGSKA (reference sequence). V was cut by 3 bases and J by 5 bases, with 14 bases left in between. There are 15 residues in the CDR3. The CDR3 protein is CSASRQGGNNSPLHF. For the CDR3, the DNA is TGCAGTGCTAGCAGGCAGGGTGGAAATAATTCACCCCTCCACTTT.